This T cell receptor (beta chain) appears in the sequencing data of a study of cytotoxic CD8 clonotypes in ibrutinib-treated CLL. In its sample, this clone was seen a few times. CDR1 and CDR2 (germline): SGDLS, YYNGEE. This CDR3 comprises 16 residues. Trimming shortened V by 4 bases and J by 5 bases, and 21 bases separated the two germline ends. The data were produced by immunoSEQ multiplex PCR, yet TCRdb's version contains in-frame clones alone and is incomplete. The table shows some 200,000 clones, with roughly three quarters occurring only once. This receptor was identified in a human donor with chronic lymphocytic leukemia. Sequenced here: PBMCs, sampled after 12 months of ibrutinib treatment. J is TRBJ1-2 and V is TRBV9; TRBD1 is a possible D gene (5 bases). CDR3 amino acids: CASSFRRTTEWYGYTF. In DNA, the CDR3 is TGTGCCAGCAGCTTTCGACGGACAACTGAGTGGTATGGCTACACCTTC.